Here is one T cell receptor (beta chain) with its context. The data were obtained in a study of post-analysis software for immune sequencing data. Study summary: The cohort encompassed relapsing-remitting, secondary progressive and progressive-relapsing multiple sclerosis disease courses.

Unique molecular identifiers tagged the TCR beta cDNA libraries. Around 460,000 cDNA molecules came from approximately 1 to 10 million T cells. TCRdb called the PCR reads again in MiXCR, with one record for every CDR3 protein. Of roughly 600,000 distinct CDR3 sequences in the sample, roughly 45% were seen once. Specimen: blood. The receptor's source is a girl aged 5-17 years with multiple sclerosis.

The CDR3 nucleotides read TGTGCCAGTAGTGTCCGGGATAGCAATCAGCCCCAGCATTTT. It translates to CASSVRDSNQPQHF. This sequence joins TRBV19 and TRBJ1-5, with D hard to call. The ends were cut back, 5 bases at V and 0 bases at J, with 8 bases in the middle. The CDR3 loop spans 14 amino acids. CDR1 and CDR2 (germline): LNHDA, SQIVND (reference sequence).